This TCR beta chain appears in the sequencing data of a study of OX40 agonist ivuxolimab in advanced cancers. Study details: Partial responses were observed in three patients, of whom one had hepatocellular carcinoma and two had cutaneous melanoma. Study-wide findings and caveats: Expanded clones were, on average, more numerous among CD8+ T cells than CD4+.

V lost 5 bases, J lost 7 bases, and 2 bases stayed unmatched. The length of the CDR3 is 11 residues. Looked up from germline, CDR1 is LGHNT and CDR2 is FRNRAP. A note on this clone: Its antigen is not identified.

Sequencing used immunoSEQ multiplex PCR; TCRdb keeps in-frame clones, though not all of them. The sample consists of roughly 68,000 clones, roughly nine tenths of them appearing once. The V and J genes are TRBV12-5 and TRBJ2-7, with 7 bases that match TRBD1. The sample here was CD4+ or CD8+ T cells sorted from blood, taken in a trial of the OX40 agonist ivuxolimab. The sequence was obtained from an adult with an advanced solid tumor such as melanoma, head and neck, liver or kidney cancer. The CDR3 DNA reads TGTGCTAGTGGTCTGGGACAGGAGCAGTACTTC. Its translation: CASGLGQEQYF.